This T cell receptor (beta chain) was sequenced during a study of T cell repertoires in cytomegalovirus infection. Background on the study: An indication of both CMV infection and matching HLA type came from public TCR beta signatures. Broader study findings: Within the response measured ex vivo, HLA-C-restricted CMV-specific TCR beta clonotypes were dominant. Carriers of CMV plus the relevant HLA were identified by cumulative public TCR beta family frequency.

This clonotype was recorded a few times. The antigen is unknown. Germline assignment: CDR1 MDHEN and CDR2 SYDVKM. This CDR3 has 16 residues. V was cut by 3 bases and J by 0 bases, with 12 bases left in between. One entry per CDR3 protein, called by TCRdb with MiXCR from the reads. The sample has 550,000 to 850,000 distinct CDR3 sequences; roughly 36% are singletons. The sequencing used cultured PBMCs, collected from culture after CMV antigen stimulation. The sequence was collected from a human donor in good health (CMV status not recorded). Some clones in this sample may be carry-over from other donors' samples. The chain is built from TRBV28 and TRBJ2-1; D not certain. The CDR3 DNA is TGTGCCAGCAGTTTTATTTCGGGCGGCTCCTACAATGAGCAGTTCTTC. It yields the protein CASSFISGGSYNEQFF.